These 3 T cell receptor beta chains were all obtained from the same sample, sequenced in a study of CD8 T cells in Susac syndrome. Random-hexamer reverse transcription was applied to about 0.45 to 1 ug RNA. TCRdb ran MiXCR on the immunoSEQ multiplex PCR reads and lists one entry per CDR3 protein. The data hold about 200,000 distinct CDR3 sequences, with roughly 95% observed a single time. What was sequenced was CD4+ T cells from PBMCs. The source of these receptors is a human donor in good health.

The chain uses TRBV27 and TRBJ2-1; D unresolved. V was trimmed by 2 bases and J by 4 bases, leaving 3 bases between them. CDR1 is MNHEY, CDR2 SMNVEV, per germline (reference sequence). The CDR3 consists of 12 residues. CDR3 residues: CASSLGYNEQFF. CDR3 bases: TGTGCCAGCAGTTTAGGGTACAATGAGCAGTTCTTC.

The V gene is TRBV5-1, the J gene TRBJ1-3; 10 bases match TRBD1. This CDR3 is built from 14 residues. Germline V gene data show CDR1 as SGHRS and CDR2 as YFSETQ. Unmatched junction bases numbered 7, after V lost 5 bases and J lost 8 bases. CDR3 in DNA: TGCGCCAGCAGTTCCGGGACAGGGGAAGACACCATATATTTT. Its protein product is CASSSGTGEDTIYF.

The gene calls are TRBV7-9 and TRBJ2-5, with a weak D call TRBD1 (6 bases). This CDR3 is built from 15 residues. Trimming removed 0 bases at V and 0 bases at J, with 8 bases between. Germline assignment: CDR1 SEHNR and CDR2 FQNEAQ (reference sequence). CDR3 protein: CASSLARGNQETQYF. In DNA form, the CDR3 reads TGTGCCAGCAGCTTAGCCAGGGGCAACCAAGAGACCCAGTACTTC.